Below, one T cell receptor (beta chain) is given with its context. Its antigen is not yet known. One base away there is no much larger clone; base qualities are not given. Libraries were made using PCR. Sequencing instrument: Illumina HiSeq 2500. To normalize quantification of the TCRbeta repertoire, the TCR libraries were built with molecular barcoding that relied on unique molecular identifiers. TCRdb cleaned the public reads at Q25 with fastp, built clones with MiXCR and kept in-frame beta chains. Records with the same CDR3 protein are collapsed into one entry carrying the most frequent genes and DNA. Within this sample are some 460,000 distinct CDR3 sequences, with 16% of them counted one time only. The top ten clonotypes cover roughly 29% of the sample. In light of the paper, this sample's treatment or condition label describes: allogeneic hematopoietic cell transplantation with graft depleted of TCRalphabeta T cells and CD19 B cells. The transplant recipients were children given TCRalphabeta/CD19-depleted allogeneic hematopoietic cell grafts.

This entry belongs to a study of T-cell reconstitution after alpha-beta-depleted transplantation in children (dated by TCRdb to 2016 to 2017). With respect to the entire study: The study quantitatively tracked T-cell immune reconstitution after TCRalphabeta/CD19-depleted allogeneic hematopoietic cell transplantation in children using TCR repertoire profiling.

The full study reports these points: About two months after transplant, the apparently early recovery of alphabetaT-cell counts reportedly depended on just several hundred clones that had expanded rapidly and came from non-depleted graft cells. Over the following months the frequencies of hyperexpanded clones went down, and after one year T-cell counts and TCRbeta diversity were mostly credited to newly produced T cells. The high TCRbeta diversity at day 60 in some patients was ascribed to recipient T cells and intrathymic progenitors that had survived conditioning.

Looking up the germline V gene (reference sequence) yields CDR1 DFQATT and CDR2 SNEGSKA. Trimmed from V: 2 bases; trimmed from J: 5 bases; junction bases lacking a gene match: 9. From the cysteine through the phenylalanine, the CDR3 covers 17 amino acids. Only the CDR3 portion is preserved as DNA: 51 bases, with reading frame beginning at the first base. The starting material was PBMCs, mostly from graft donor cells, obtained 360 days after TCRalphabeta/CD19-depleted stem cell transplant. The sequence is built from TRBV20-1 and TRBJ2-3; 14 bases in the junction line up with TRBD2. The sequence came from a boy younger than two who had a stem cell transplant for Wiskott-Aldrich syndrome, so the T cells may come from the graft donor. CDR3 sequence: CSARLRLAGGPGDTQYF. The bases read TGCAGTGCTAGACTGAGACTAGCGGGGGGGCCGGGAGATACGCAGTATTTT.